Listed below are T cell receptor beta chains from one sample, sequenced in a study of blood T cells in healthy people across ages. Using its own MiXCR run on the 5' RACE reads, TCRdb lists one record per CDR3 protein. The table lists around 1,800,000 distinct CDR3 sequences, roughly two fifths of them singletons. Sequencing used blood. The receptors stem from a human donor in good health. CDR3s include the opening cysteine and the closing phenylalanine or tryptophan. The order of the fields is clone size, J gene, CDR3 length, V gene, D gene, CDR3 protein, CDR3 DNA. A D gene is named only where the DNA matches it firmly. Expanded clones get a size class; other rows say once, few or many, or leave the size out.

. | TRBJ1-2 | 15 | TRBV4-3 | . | CASSQDPGRVEGYTF | TGCGCCAGCAGCCAAGATCCGGGACGCGTGGAAGGCTACACCTTC
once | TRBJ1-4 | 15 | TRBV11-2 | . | CASSLDHGPRRKLFF | TGTGCCAGCAGCTTAGATCATGGGCCCCGAAGAAAACTGTTTTTT
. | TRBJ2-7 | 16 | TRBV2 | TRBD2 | CASRREGPASSYEQYF | TGTGCCAGCAGGAGGGAGGGACCCGCAAGCTCCTACGAGCAGTACTTC
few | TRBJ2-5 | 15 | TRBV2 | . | CASSALASAQETQYF | TGTGCCAGCAGCGCCTTGGCTAGCGCGCAAGAGACCCAGTACTTC
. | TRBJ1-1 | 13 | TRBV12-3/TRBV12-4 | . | CASSFPDSFEAFF | TGTGCCAGCAGTTTCCCGGACAGCTTTGAAGCTTTCTTT
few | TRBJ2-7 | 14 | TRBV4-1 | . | CASSQDYQGSEQYF | TGCGCCAGCAGCCAAGATTATCAGGGTTCCGAGCAGTACTTC
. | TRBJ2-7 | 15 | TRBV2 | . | CASSEGRLNSYEQYF | TGTGCCAGCAGTGAAGGTAGATTGAACTCCTACGAGCAGTACTTC
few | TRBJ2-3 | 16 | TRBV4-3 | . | CASSQAPPLGEDTQYF | TGCGCCAGCAGCCAAGCCCCGCCCCTGGGGGAAGATACGCAGTATTTT
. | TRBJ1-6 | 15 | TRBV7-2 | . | CASSANTGLISPLHF | TGTGCCAGCAGCGCTAATACAGGGCTAATTTCACCCCTCCACTTT
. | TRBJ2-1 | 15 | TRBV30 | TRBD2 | CAWAGEGRGYNEQFF | TGTGCCTGGGCTGGGGAGGGGCGCGGGTACAATGAGCAGTTCTTC
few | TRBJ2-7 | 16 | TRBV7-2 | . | CASSLVQGGPSYEQYF | TGTGCCAGCAGCCTCGTGCAGGGGGGACCTTCCTACGAGCAGTACTTC
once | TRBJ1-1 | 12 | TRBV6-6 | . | CASSYEQPEAFF | TGTGCCAGCAGTTACGAGCAGCCTGAAGCTTTCTTT
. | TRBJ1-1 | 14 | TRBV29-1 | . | CSVEDRWGIAEAFF | TGCAGCGTTGAAGATCGGTGGGGGATCGCTGAAGCTTTCTTT
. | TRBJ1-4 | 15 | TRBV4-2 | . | CASSQVAGTNEKLFF | TGTGCCAGCAGCCAAGTCGCGGGGACTAATGAAAAACTGTTTTTT
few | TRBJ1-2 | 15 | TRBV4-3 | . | CASSQDWLRPGGYTF | TGCGCCAGCAGCCAAGATTGGCTCAGGCCGGGGGGCTACACCTTC
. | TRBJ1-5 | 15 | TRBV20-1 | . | CSARDPTVTNQPQHF | TGCAGTGCTAGAGATCCGACAGTTACCAATCAGCCCCAGCATTTT
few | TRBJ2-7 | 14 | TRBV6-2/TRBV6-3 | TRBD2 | CASSYPGTSGEQYF | TGTGCCAGCAGTTACCCCGGGACTAGCGGAGAGCAGTACTTC
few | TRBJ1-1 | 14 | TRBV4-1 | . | CASSQDTTNTEAFF | TGCGCCAGCAGCCAAGATACGACCAACACTGAAGCTTTCTTT
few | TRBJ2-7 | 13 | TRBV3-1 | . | CASSWTRSGEQYF | TGTGCCAGCAGCTGGACGAGGTCCGGCGAGCAGTACTTC
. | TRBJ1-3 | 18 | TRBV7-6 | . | CASSLRGAGIYTGNTIYF | TGTGCCAGCAGCTTAAGAGGGGCAGGGATCTATACTGGAAACACCATATATTTT
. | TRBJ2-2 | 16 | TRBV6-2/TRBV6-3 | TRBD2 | CASMSGGLEWTGELFF | TGTGCCAGCATGAGCGGGGGCCTTGAATGGACCGGGGAGCTGTTTTTT
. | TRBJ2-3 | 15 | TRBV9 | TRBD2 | CASSVRGDFTDTQYF | TGTGCCAGCAGCGTGCGGGGGGACTTCACAGATACGCAGTATTTT
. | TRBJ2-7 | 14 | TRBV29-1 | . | CSVEVAQGGHEQYF | TGCAGCGTTGAAGTTGCTCAGGGAGGCCACGAGCAGTACTTC
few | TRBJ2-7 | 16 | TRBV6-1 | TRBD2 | CASKSRAGKYSYEQYF | TGTGCCAGCAAGTCACGAGCGGGGAAATACTCCTACGAGCAGTACTTC
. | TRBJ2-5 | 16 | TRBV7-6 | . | CASSLPPSGRQETQYF | TGTGCCAGCAGCTTACCCCCCAGCGGGCGGCAAGAGACCCAGTACTTC
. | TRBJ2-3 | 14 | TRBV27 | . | CASSSPSRDSTQYF | TGTGCCAGCAGTTCCCCATCCAGGGATAGTACGCAGTATTTT
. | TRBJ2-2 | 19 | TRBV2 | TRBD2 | CASSYRTSGGVRTTGELFF | TGTGCCAGCAGTTACCGGACTAGCGGGGGAGTACGAACAACCGGGGAGCTGTTTTTT
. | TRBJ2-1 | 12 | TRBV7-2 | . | CASSFRIAEQFF | TGTGCCAGCAGCTTTCGTATAGCGGAGCAGTTCTTC
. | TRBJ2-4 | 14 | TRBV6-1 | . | CASSEELRQRVQYF | TGTGCCAGCAGTGAAGAGTTGAGACAGAGGGTGCAGTACTTC
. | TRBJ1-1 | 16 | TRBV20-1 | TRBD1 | CSARDFDRVMNTEAFF | TGCAGTGCTAGAGATTTCGACAGGGTAATGAACACTGAAGCTTTCTTT
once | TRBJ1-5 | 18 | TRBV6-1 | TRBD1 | CASTRTWGQPNSNQPQHF | TGTGCCAGCACCCGGACTTGGGGACAGCCAAATAGCAATCAGCCCCAGCATTTT
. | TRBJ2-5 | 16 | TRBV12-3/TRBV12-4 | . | CASSLAYPTDQETQYF | TGTGCCAGCAGTTTAGCGTACCCCACAGACCAAGAGACCCAGTACTTC
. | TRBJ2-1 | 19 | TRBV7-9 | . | CASSSTGLEGEGPYNEQFF | TGTGCCAGCAGCTCGACAGGTCTGGAGGGGGAGGGCCCTTACAATGAGCAGTTCTTC
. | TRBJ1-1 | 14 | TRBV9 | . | CASSVEDRYTEAFF | TGTGCCAGCAGCGTAGAAGACAGGTACACTGAAGCTTTCTTT
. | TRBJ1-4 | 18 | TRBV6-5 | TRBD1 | CASSYSVPGQGAGEKLFF | TGTGCCAGCAGTTACTCTGTCCCGGGACAGGGGGCGGGAGAAAAACTGTTTTTT
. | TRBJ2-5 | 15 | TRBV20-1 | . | CSARAEVRSQETQYF | TGCAGTGCTAGAGCCGAAGTCAGAAGCCAAGAGACCCAGTACTTC
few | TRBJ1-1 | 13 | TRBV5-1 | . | CASSLTGKDEAFF | TGCGCCAGCAGCTTGACAGGGAAGGATGAAGCTTTCTTT
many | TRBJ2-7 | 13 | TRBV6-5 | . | CASSYPDSYEQYF | TGTGCCAGCAGTTACCCCGACTCCTACGAGCAGTACTTC
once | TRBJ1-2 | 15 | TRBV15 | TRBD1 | CATGTRLQGAGGYTF | TGTGCCACCGGCACAAGATTACAGGGGGCCGGTGGCTACACCTTC
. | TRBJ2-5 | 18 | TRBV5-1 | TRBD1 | CASSLGFGSIPGQGEQYF | TGCGCCAGCAGCTTAGGTTTTGGATCGATTCCGGGACAGGGAGAGCAGTACTTC
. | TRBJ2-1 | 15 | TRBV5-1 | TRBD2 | CASSSIGAGGNEQFF | TGCGCCAGCAGCTCGATAGGAGCGGGAGGGAATGAGCAGTTCTTC
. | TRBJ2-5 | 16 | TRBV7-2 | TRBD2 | CASSFPPRGYQETQYF | TGTGCCAGCAGCTTCCCCCCGCGGGGGTACCAAGAGACCCAGTACTTC
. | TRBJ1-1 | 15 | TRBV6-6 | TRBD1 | CASALGGRGDTEAFF | TGTGCCAGCGCCCTGGGGGGCAGGGGGGACACTGAAGCTTTCTTT
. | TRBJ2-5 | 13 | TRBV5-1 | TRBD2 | CASRALAGETQYF | TGCGCCAGCAGGGCACTAGCGGGGGAGACCCAGTACTTC
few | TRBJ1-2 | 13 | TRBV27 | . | CASKSQGNYGYTF | TGTGCCAGCAAGTCCCAGGGGAACTATGGCTACACCTTC
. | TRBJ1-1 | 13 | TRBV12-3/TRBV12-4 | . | CASSHDRRLEAFF | TGTGCCAGCAGTCACGACAGACGACTTGAAGCTTTCTTT
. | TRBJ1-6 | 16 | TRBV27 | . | CTSSSSGRLINSPPHF | TGTACCAGCAGTTCCTCAGGGAGGCTGATTAATTCACCCCCCCACTTT
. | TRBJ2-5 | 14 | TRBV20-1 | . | CSARVDPLEETQYF | TGCAGTGCTAGAGTGGACCCCCTAGAGGAGACCCAGTACTTC
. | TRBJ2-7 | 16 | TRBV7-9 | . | CASSPPGGVLPYEQYF | TGTGCCAGCAGCCCCCCGGGTGGGGTCCTGCCCTACGAGCAGTACTTC
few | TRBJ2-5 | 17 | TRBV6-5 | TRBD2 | CASSYLSSGGVGETQYF | TGTGCCAGCAGTTACTTATCCAGCGGGGGAGTGGGAGAGACCCAGTACTTC
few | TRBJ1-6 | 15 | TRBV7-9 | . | CASSLTGTRYSPLHF | TGTGCCAGCAGCTTAACAGGGACAAGGTACTCACCCCTCCACTTT
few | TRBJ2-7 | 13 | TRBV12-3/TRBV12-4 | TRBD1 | CASSSGQEDEQYF | TGTGCCAGCAGTTCTGGACAGGAAGACGAGCAGTACTTC
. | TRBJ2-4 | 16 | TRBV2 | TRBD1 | CASSESTGQAKNTQYF | TGTGCCAGCAGTGAGAGCACCGGACAGGCCAAAAACACTCAGTACTTC
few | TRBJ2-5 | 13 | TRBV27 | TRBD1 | CASSHGTEETQYF | TGTGCCAGCAGCCACGGGACAGAAGAGACCCAGTACTTC
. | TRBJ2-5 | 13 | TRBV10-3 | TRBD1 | CAISGQGLETQYF | TGTGCCATCAGTGGACAGGGGTTGGAGACCCAGTACTTC
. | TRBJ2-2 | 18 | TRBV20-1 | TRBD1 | CSAYRGRGIGTNTGELFF | TGCAGTGCTTACAGGGGAAGGGGTATCGGTACCAACACCGGGGAGCTGTTTTTT
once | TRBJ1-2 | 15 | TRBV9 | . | CASSVVEQAGSGYTF | TGTGCCAGCAGCGTAGTGGAACAGGCCGGGAGTGGCTACACCTTC